The 25 T cell receptor beta chains below were found in one sample sequenced in a study of T cell repertoires in cytomegalovirus infection. TCRdb itself ran the reads through MiXCR, one entry per CDR3 protein. Seen here are 200,000 or so distinct CDR3 sequences, roughly 19% observed once, and the top ten hold less than 3%. Source material: PBMCs. The receptors were sampled from a human donor in good health (CMV status not recorded). Some clones in this sample may be carry-over from other donors' samples.

The gene calls are TRBV18 and TRBJ2-1; the match to TRBD2 covers 8 bases. After removal of 1 base from V and 8 bases from J, the junction contained 7 bases not matched to a gene. CDR3 size: 15 residues. Looked up from germline, CDR1 is KGHSH and CDR2 is LQKENI. The CDR3 DNA is TGTGCCAGCTCACCACAAGGACTAGCTGGCGATGAGCAGTTCTTC. Translation gives CASSPQGLAGDEQFF.

The V and J genes are TRBV7-3 and TRBJ1-6; possibly TRBD1 for D (5 bases). The ends were cut back, 6 bases at V and 6 bases at J, with 12 bases in the middle. The germline gives CDR1 SGHTA, CDR2 FQGTGA. This CDR3 has 14 amino acids. The CDR3 DNA follows: TGTGCCAGCAGGATCCGGGGCTCTAATTCACCCCTCCACTTT. This sequence encodes CASRIRGSNSPLHF.

The sample holds a few counts of this clonotype. V gene TRBV28 combines with J gene TRBJ2-7; a weak D match, TRBD1 (5 bases). CDR1 is MDHEN, CDR2 SYDVKM, per germline. The CDR3 consists of 13 residues. V shed 1 base and J shed 7 bases, with 11 bases lying between them. The CDR3 loop is CASSLLTGREQYF. The CDR3 DNA sequence: TGTGCCAGCAGTTTATTAACAGGAAGGGAGCAGTACTTC.

This clonotype was counted only a few times. This chain connects TRBV2 to TRBJ1-1; D ambiguous. Trimming stripped 6 bases from V and 7 bases from J, with 12 bases between. In germline, CDR1 is SNHLY, CDR2 FYNNEI. The length of the CDR3 is 12 residues. The CDR3 region is CASSGSLGEAFF. CDR3 in DNA: TGTGCCAGCAGCGGGTCTCTGGGTGAAGCTTTCTTT.

This clonotype was counted only a few times. The chain recombines TRBV29-1 with TRBJ2-3; D gene unclear. The CDR3 consists of 12 residues. The germline V gene has CDR1 SQVTM and CDR2 ANQGSEA. The V and J ends lost 3 bases and 4 bases respectively, with 8 bases between them. The chain's CDR3 is CSVDEGPDTQYF. DNA for the CDR3: TGCAGCGTTGATGAAGGGCCAGATACGCAGTATTTT.

This clonotype has only a few counts. The chain links TRBV30 to TRBJ2-7, with 8 bases aligning to TRBD2. V lost 5 bases and J lost 4; bases outside the gene matches: 7. CDR1 and CDR2 from the germline V gene are GTSNPN and SVGIG (reference sequence). This CDR3 spans 13 amino acids. The CDR3 is CAWQSGSGYEQYF. The CDR3 DNA is TGTGCCTGGCAGAGCGGGAGCGGGTACGAGCAGTACTTC.

This clonotype has more than one count but fewer than ten. This sequence joins TRBV28 and TRBJ2-1; no definite D call. Germline V CDR1 and CDR2: MDHEN, SYDVKM. The CDR3 has 13 residues. Trimming removed 7 bases at V and 2 bases at J, with 9 bases between. For the CDR3, the DNA is TGTGCCAGCACCCTGACACCCTACAATGAGCAGTTCTTC. It yields the protein CASTLTPYNEQFF.

This clonotype appeared many times. The chain joins TRBV28 to TRBJ2-1; 8 positions agree with TRBD2. V shed 4 bases, J shed 4 bases, and the junction held 9 bases outside the gene matches. The germline gives CDR1 MDHEN, CDR2 SYDVKM. This CDR3 is 16 amino acids long. CDR3 sequence: CASSSRRGGLYNEQFF. The CDR3 DNA reads TGTGCCAGCAGTTCCCGTCGGGGGGGACTATACAATGAGCAGTTCTTC.

This clonotype was counted ten times or more. J is TRBJ2-1 and V is TRBV24-1; the match to TRBD2 covers 9 bases. Trimming removed 3 bases from V and 7 bases from J; junction bases left unmatched: 9. Germline lookup yields CDR1 KGHDR and CDR2 SFDVKD. The CDR3 has 16 amino acids. The CDR3 sequence: CATSDPVAGETNEQFF. Written as DNA, the CDR3 is TGTGCCACCAGTGATCCGGTAGCGGGAGAAACAAATGAGCAGTTCTTC.

A note on this clonotype: Germline and junction disagree at one end, which may indicate a read error. This chain links TRBV4-2 with TRBJ2-7, with TRBD2 matching over 11 bases. The germline V gene encodes CDR1 LGHNA and CDR2 YNFKEQ. This CDR3 comprises 16 residues. The chain's CDR3 is CASSQVAGGTSYAQYF. CDR3 DNA sequence: TGTGCCAGCAGCCAAGTAGCGGGAGGGACCTCCTACGCGCAGTACTTC.

CDR3 amino acids: CASSSTRGTGELFF. DNA of the CDR3: TGTGCCAGCAGCTCTACAAGAGGAACCGGGGAGCTGTTTTTT. The gene calls are TRBV11-2 and TRBJ2-2; D ambiguous. Per germline, CDR1 SGHAT and CDR2 FQNNGV. The CDR3 is 14 residues long. Trimming stripped 4 bases from V and 5 bases from J, with 11 bases between.

The V gene is TRBV9, the J gene TRBJ2-5; D may match TRBD1 or TRBD2 (5 bases each). CDR3 length: 16 residues. Germline V gene data show CDR1 as SGDLS and CDR2 as YYNGEE. The ends were cut back, 2 bases at V and 6 bases at J, with 20 bases in the middle. The CDR3 reads CASSVDPYGGEKTQYF. The CDR3 nucleotides are TGTGCCAGCAGCGTGGATCCTTATGGGGGAGAAAAGACCCAGTACTTC.

CDR3 DNA: TGTGCCAGCTCACCACTTCCGCAAGTCCCGGGACAGGGAAACACCATATATTTT. This codes for CASSPLPQVPGQGNTIYF. The chain uses TRBV18 and TRBJ1-3; 7 bases align to TRBD1. The V gene's germline CDR1 is KGHSH and CDR2 LQKENI. The ends lost 1 base at V and 4 bases at J; junction bases unmatched: 13. This CDR3 has 18 amino acids.

This clonotype was seen repeatedly, ten times or more. The chain joins TRBV12-3 or TRBV12-4 to TRBJ2-3, with D possibly called TRBD1 or TRBD2 (5 bases each). Trimming shortened V by 3 bases and J by 0 bases, and 10 bases separated the two germline ends. The CDR3 is made up of 15 amino acids. Here the CDR3 DNA reads TGTGCCAGCAGTTTCGAGGGGCCTAGCACAGATACGCAGTATTTT. This translates into CASSFEGPSTDTQYF.

The gene calls are TRBV11-3 and TRBJ2-7, with D unresolved. Germline CDR1 reads SGHNT; CDR2 reads YENEEA. V lost 5 bases to trimming and J lost 2 bases, with 16 bases between them. There are 15 residues in the CDR3. The CDR3 sequence: CASSPGRAAPYEQYF. Written as DNA, the CDR3 is TGTGCCAGCAGCCCAGGACGGGCCGCCCCCTACGAGCAGTACTTC.

A few counts support this clonotype. The gene calls are TRBV28 and TRBJ2-1; the match to TRBD2 covers 8 bases. Trimming took 4 bases from V and 4 from J; bases not matched to a gene: 9. The V gene's germline CDR1 is MDHEN and CDR2 SYDVKM. The CDR3 has 16 amino acids. The CDR3 protein is CASSSLQAGEYNEQFF. The DNA for the CDR3 is TGTGCCAGCAGTTCTCTTCAAGCGGGAGAGTACAATGAGCAGTTCTTC.

The table lists this clonotype with a few counts. The V call is TRBV19, the J call TRBJ2-1; unclear D gene. From germline, CDR1 is LNHDA and CDR2 SQIVND (reference sequence). This CDR3 region has 14 residues. Trimming took off 1 base at V and 5 bases at J, with 9 bases between the two ends. The CDR3: CASSIVDWDNEQFF. The CDR3, as DNA: TGTGCCAGTAGTATAGTAGACTGGGACAATGAGCAGTTCTTC.

The chain employs TRBV2 and TRBJ2-7; D may correspond to TRBD1 or TRBD2 (5 bases each). V lost 7 bases and J lost 5, with 21 bases in between. Germline-derived CDR1 and CDR2 are SNHLY and FYNNEI. This CDR3 has 15 amino acids. The CDR3: CASIQGPATGDEQYF. In DNA form, the CDR3 reads TGTGCCAGCATCCAGGGACCAGCAACGGGCGACGAGCAGTACTTC.

For this clonotype: Since a much larger clone is just one base distant, this may be a read error. The gene calls are TRBV11-2 and TRBJ2-3; unclear D gene. Trimming took off 4 bases at V and 1 base at J, with 12 bases between the two ends. Germline loops: CDR1 SGHAT, CDR2 FQNNGV. The CDR3 is 15 residues long. This CDR3 is CASSSWVRGTDTQYF. Here the CDR3 DNA reads TGTGCCAGCAGCTCCTGGGTTCGGGGCACAGATACGCAGTATTTT.

This clonotype was seen at least ten times. The V and J genes are TRBV7-2 and TRBJ2-1, with a weak D call TRBD1 (6 bases). This CDR3 has 16 residues. Trimming shortened V by 4 bases and J by 9 bases, and 22 bases separated the two germline ends. Germline CDR1 and CDR2: SGHTA and FQGNSA. The CDR3: CASSSTGTSSYPEQFF. The CDR3 DNA follows: TGTGCCAGCAGCTCAACCGGGACAAGTTCCTATCCTGAGCAGTTCTTC.

The chain employs TRBV29-1 and TRBJ2-7; 11 bases fit TRBD1. CDR3 size: 14 residues. V lost 4 bases, J lost 6 bases, and 8 bases stayed unmatched. Germline CDR1 is SQVTM and CDR2 is ANQGSEA. Here the CDR3 reads CSVGLDRGHVEQYF. CDR3 bases: TGCAGCGTTGGGCTGGACAGGGGGCATGTCGAGCAGTACTTC.

The table lists this clonotype with a few counts. The chain links TRBV7-6 to TRBJ2-3; D might be TRBD2 (6 bases). The CDR3 loop spans 14 amino acids. Germline CDR1 and CDR2: SGHVS and FNYEAQ. V shed 2 bases and J shed 7 bases, with 13 bases lying between them. CDR3: CASSLTDGGNTQYF. CDR3 in DNA: TGTGCCAGCAGCTTAACTGACGGCGGGAATACGCAGTATTTT. Variable domain in full (rest from reference TRBV7-6 and TRBJ2-3): GAGVSQSPRYKVTKRGQDVALRCDPISGHVSLYWYRQALGQGPEFLTYFNYEAQQDKSGLPNDRFSAERPEGSISTLTIQRTEQRDSAMYRCASSLTDGGNTQYFGPGTRLTVL.

The chain links TRBV5-1 to TRBJ1-1; D is ambiguous. Trimming took 0 bases from V and 3 from J, leaving 9 bases between them. Looked up from germline, CDR1 is SGHRS and CDR2 is YFSETQ. The CDR3 is 14 residues long. The CDR3 DNA reads as TGCGCCAGCAGCTTGGAGTGGGGTCACACTGAAGCTTTCTTT. Its translation is CASSLEWGHTEAFF.

This clonotype turned up a few times. The chain couples TRBV2 to TRBJ2-3, with 8 bases matching TRBD2. From germline, CDR1 is SNHLY and CDR2 FYNNEI. V trimming: 6 bases; J trimming: 2 bases; junction bases outside the gene matches: 13. This CDR3 is built from 17 residues. Here the CDR3 reads CASRPDGGGISTDTQYF. CDR3 DNA sequence: TGTGCCAGCAGACCGGACGGGGGGGGTATATCCACAGATACGCAGTATTTT.

This clonotype was seen many times. The V gene is TRBV5-4, the J gene TRBJ1-1, with a tentative D call TRBD1 (6 bases). Germline V lookup: CDR1 SGHNT, CDR2 YYREEE (reference sequence). This CDR3 region has 14 residues. V dropped 4 bases and J dropped 4 bases, with 14 bases sitting between them. CDR3 coding DNA: TGTGCCAGCAGCCTAAACCAGGGGAGCACTGAAGCTTTCTTT. Translating gives CASSLNQGSTEAFF.